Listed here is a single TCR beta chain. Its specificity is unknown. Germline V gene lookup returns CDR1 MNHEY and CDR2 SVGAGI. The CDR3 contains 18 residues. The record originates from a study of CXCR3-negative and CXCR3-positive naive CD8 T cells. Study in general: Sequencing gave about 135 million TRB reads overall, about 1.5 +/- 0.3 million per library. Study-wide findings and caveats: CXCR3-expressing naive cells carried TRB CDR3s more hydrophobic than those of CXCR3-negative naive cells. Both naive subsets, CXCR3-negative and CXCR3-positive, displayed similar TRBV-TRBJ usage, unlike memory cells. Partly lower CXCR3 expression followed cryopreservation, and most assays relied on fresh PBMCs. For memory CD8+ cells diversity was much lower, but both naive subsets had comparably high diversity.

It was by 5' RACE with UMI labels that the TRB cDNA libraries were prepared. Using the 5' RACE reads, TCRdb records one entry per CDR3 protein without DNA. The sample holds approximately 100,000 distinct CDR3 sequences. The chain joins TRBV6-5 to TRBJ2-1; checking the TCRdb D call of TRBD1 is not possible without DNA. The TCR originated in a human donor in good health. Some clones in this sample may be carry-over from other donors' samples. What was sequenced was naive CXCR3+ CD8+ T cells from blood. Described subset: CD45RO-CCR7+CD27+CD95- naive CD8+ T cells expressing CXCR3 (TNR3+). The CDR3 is CASSYRQGNPYSYNEQFF.